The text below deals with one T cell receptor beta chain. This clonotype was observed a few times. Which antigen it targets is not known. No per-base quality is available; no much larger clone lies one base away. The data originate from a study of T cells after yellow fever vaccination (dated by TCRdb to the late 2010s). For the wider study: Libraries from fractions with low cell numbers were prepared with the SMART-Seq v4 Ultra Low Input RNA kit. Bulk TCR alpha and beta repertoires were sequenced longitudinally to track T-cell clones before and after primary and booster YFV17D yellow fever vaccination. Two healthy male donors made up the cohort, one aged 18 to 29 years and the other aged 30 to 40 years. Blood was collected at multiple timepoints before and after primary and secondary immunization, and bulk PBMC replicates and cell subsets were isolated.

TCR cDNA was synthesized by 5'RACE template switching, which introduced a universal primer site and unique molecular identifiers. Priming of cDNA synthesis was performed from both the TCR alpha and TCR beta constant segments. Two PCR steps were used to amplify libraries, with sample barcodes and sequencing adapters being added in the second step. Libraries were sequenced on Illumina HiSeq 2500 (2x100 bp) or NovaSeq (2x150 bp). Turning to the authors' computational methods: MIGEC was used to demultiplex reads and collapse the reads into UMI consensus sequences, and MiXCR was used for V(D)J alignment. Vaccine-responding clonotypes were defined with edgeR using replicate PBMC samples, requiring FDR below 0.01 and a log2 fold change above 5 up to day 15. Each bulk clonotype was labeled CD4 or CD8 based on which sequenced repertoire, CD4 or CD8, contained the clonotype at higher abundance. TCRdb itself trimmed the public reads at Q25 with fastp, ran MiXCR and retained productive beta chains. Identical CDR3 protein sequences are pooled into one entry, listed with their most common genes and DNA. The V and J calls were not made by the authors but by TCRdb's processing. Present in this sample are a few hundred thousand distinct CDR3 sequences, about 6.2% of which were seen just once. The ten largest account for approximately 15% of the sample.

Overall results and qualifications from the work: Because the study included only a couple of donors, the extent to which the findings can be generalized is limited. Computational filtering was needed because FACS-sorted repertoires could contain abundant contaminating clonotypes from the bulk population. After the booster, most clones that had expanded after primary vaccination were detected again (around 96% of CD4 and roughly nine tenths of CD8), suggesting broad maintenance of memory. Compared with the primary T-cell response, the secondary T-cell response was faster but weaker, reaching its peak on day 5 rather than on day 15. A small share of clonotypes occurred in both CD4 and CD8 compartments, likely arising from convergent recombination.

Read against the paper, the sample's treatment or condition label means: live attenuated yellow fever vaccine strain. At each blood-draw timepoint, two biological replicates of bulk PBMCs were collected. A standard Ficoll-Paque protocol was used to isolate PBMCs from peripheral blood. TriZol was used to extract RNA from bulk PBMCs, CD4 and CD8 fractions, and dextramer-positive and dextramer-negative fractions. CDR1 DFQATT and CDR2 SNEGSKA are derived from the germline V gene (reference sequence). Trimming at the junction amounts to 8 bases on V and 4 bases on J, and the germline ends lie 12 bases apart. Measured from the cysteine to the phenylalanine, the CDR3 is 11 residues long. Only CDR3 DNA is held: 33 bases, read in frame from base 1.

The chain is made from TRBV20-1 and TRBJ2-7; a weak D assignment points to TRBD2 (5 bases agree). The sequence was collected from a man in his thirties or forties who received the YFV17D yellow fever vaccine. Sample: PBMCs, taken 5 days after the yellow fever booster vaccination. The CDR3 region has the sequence CSLHRGYEQYF. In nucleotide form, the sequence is TGCAGTCTGCACCGGGGATACGAGCAGTACTTC.